The clone carrying this TCR beta chain was detected only a few times. No antigen is known for it. The data were obtained in a study of long-term antiretroviral therapy in people with HIV. The study's findings and limits: All time points showed a repertoire dominated by clones expanded before ART.

The content of samples before DNA extraction was about 1-11 million cryopreserved PBMC. CDR1 is SGHNT, CDR2 YYREEE, per germline (reference sequence). The CDR3 length is 14 residues. The ends lost 3 bases at V and 10 bases at J; junction bases unmatched: 7. This was the immunoSEQ v3.0 assay at survey level. Repertoires were generated with immunoSEQ multiplex PCR, while TCRdb's copy carries only in-frame clones and drops some. Seen here are 20,000 to 25,000 clones, approximately 73% observed once, and the top ten hold approximately 4.9%. The sequence came from a woman aged 40-49 years with HIV. This chain connects TRBV5-4 to TRBJ1-6; TRBD1 agrees at 7 bases. The starting material was unsorted PBMCs, obtained 0.5 years after starting antiretroviral therapy. The CDR3 region has the DNA TGTGCCAGCAGCTCCGAGGGGGCAGGATCACCCCTCCACTTT. It codes for CASSSEGAGSPLHF.